The rows below give T cell receptor beta chains drawn from one sample of a study of follicular helper T cells after annual influenza vaccination. Assay used: immunoSEQ multiplex PCR; TCRdb lists only in-frame clones, some missing. Among 1,000 to 1,500 clones listed, over 65% were seen once. The specimen was CXCR5+ CD38+ circulating T follicular helper cells from blood, collected 7 days after influenza vaccination. These receptors were collected from an adult who received the influenza vaccine. The CDR3 runs from the conserved cysteine through the conserved F or W. The order of the fields is J gene, D gene, clone size, V gene, CDR3 protein, CDR3 DNA. A D gene is named only where the DNA matches it firmly. Rows give clone size only sometimes, using once, few, many, or a class for an expanded clone.

>TRBJ2-1|.|.|TRBV15
CATSSGRYNEQFF
TGTGCCACCAGCAGCGGGAGATACAATGAGCAGTTCTTC
>TRBJ1-1|.|once|TRBV7-2
CASSLQAQGKGEAFF
TGTGCCAGCAGCTTACAGGCCCAGGGGAAAGGTGAAGCTTTCTTT
>TRBJ1-1|.|.|TRBV29-1
CSAKRQGHTEAFF
TGCAGCGCCAAGCGCCAGGGACACACTGAAGCTTTCTTT
>TRBJ1-2|.|.|TRBV6-1
CASSAQGFGYTF
TGTGCCAGCAGTGCCCAGGGGTTCGGCTACACCTTC
>TRBJ1-6|.|.|TRBV6-5
CASSDVWGSPLHF
TGTGCCAGCAGTGATGTATGGGGTTCACCCCTCCACTTT
>TRBJ2-7|.|.|TRBV28
CASSLLTNSYEQYF
TGTGCCAGCAGTTTACTCACGAACTCCTACGAGCAGTACTTC
>TRBJ2-7|TRBD1|.|TRBV5-1
CASSRSGQGAYEQYF
TGCGCCAGCAGCCGCTCGGGACAGGGGGCCTACGAGCAGTACTTC
>TRBJ1-2|.|.|TRBV6-1
CASSAQGFGYTF
TGTGCCAGCAGTGCTCAGGGCTTTGGCTACACCTTC
>TRBJ2-7|.|.|TRBV6-9
CASTDHGTYEQYF
TGTGCCAGCACCGATCACGGGACCTACGAGCAGTACTTC
>TRBJ1-3|.|.|TRBV6-5
CASSRDSRSGNTIYF
TGTGCCAGCAGTCGTGACAGCCGCTCTGGAAACACCATATATTTT
>TRBJ2-7|.|few|TRBV18
CASSPPSQGGIGEQYF
TGTGCCAGCTCACCACCTAGCCAAGGCGGGATAGGCGAGCAGTACTTC
>TRBJ1-4|TRBD1|once|TRBV9
CASSPTKGANEKLFF
TGTGCCAGCAGCCCCACGAAGGGGGCAAATGAAAAACTGTTTTTT
>TRBJ2-5|.|.|TRBV27
CASSAKRGRETQYF
TGTGCCAGCAGTGCCAAACGGGGCCGGGAGACCCAGTACTTC
>TRBJ2-1|TRBD2|once|TRBV18
CASSSLAGGSSNDEQFF
TGTGCCAGCTCATCTCTAGCGGGAGGCAGTTCAAACGATGAGCAGTTCTTC
>TRBJ2-3|TRBD1|.|TRBV27
CASRTPGQGVAGADTQYF
TGTGCCAGCAGAACACCGGGACAGGGAGTGGCGGGCGCAGATACGCAGTATTTT
>TRBJ1-5|.|few|TRBV6-5
CASSYPPGGGIQPQHF
TGTGCCAGCAGTTACCCGCCGGGGGGCGGTATTCAGCCCCAGCATTTT
>TRBJ2-7|.|once|TRBV6-5
CASSTQGEQYF
TGTGCCAGCAGCACCCAGGGCGAGCAGTACTTC
>TRBJ2-7|TRBD1|.|TRBV6-9
CASSGTESYEQYF
TGTGCCAGCTCGGGGACAGAGTCCTACGAGCAGTACTTC
>TRBJ1-2|.|.|TRBV19
CATREGILSGYTF
TGTGCCACGAGGGAGGGGATTCTGAGCGGCTACACCTTC
>TRBJ2-2|.|large|TRBV7-6
CASSRGAGNTGELFF
TGTGCCAGCAGCCGTGGTGCGGGAAACACCGGGGAGCTGTTTTTT
>TRBJ2-3|TRBD2|.|TRBV6-7
CASSYSKRGAQGTDTQYF
TGTGCCAGCAGTTACTCGAAGCGGGGGGCTCAGGGGACAGATACGCAGTATTTT
>TRBJ2-7|.|.|TRBV6-5
CASSTGYEQYF
TGTGCCAGCAGTACAGGATACGAGCAGTACTTC
>TRBJ1-2|.|.|TRBV4-3
CASSQVPGSQSTF
TGCGCCAGCAGCCAAGTCCCTGGATCGCAGAGCACCTTC
>TRBJ1-6|TRBD1|.|TRBV7-8
CASSPGQVDNSPLHF
TGTGCCAGCAGCCCAGGACAGGTGGATAATTCACCCCTCCACTTT
>TRBJ2-3|.|.|TRBV2
CASSPQGFTDTQYF
TGTGCCAGCAGTCCACAGGGTTTCACAGATACGCAGTATTTT
>TRBJ2-5|.|.|TRBV28
CASSKETQYF
TGTGCCAGCAGCAAAGAGACCCAGTACTTC
>TRBJ2-7|TRBD2|once|TRBV14
CASSRDYYYEQYF
TGTGCCAGCAGCAGGGACTACTACTACGAGCAGTACTTC
>TRBJ2-7|TRBD2|.|TRBV2
CASSDEASTFGGAYEQYF
TGTGCCAGCAGTGACGAAGCTAGTACTTTTGGGGGGGCCTACGAGCAGTACTTC
>TRBJ1-5|TRBD1|.|TRBV30
CAWSVGGQGNQPQHF
TGTGCCTGGAGTGTAGGGGGACAGGGGAATCAGCCCCAGCATTTT
>TRBJ1-1|.|few|TRBV11-2
CASSQVGGWDTEAFF
TGTGCCAGCAGCCAAGTCGGGGGTTGGGACACTGAAGCTTTCTTT
>TRBJ2-7|TRBD1|.|TRBV4-2
CASSQGQGTYEQYF
TGTGCCAGCAGCCAAGGACAGGGTACCTACGAGCAGTACTTC
>TRBJ1-2|.|.|TRBV4-3
CASSPEAAGNYGYTF
TGCGCCAGCAGCCCGGAGGCTGCTGGGAACTATGGCTACACCTTC
>TRBJ1-2|TRBD1|.|TRBV5-4
CASSLLGQGYSNYGYTF
TGTGCCAGCAGCTTGTTAGGACAGGGATACTCTAACTATGGCTACACCTTC
>TRBJ1-6|.|few|TRBV11-2
CASSLDRLGVGSPLHF
TGTGCCAGCAGCTTAGACCGACTGGGCGTGGGATCACCCCTCCACTTT
>TRBJ1-1|.|.|TRBV20-1
CSASEGTEAFF
TGCAGTGCTAGTGAGGGGACTGAAGCTTTCTTT
>TRBJ1-2|.|few|TRBV6-1
CASSVRGVYGYTF
TGTGCCAGCAGTGTCCGGGGGGTCTATGGCTACACCTTC
>TRBJ1-5|.|few|TRBV30
CAWSELTGSQPQHF
TGTGCCTGGAGTGAACTTACAGGGAGTCAGCCCCAGCATTTT
>TRBJ2-7|.|.|TRBV6-1
CASSEAKDEQYF
TGTGCCAGCAGTGAAGCCAAGGACGAGCAGTACTTC
>TRBJ2-3|.|.|TRBV19
CASSIRFGTTSTDTQYF
TGTGCCAGTAGTATCCGGTTCGGTACTACAAGCACAGATACGCAGTATTTT
>TRBJ1-1|.|.|TRBV19
CASSIGQSGTEAFF
TGTGCCAGTAGCATAGGCCAAAGTGGGACTGAAGCTTTCTTT
>TRBJ2-7|TRBD2|.|TRBV6-1
CASIKGREAFYEQYF
TGTGCCAGCATTAAGGGGCGGGAGGCCTTTTACGAGCAGTACTTC
>TRBJ1-5|.|.|TRBV28
CASSLLGPSNQPQHF
TGTGCCAGCAGTTTGTTAGGACCTAGCAATCAGCCCCAGCATTTT
>TRBJ2-2|.|.|TRBV5-4
CASSLGGSWNTGELFF
TGTGCCAGCAGCTTGGGGGGTTCTTGGAACACCGGGGAGCTGTTTTTT
>TRBJ2-5|TRBD2|few|TRBV5-4
CASSPRAGLSGGAATQYF
TGTGCCAGCAGCCCTAGAGCGGGACTGAGCGGGGGGGCCGCGACCCAGTACTTC
>TRBJ2-2|.|.|TRBV19
CASSIVAGGINTGELFF
TGTGCCAGTAGTATAGTTGCAGGGGGGATCAACACCGGGGAGCTGTTTTTT
>TRBJ2-2|TRBD1|.|TRBV19
CASSLGSGQGGTGELFF
TGTGCCAGTAGTTTGGGTTCCGGACAGGGCGGAACCGGGGAGCTGTTTTTT
>TRBJ2-1|TRBD1|.|TRBV5-6
CASSLAPQGARNEQFF
TGTGCCAGCAGCTTGGCCCCCCAGGGGGCGAGGAATGAGCAGTTCTTC
>TRBJ1-5|.|.|TRBV6-6
CASSYSGLDSQHF
TGTGCCAGCAGTTACTCAGGGCTAGATTCCCAGCATTTT
>TRBJ2-6|.|.|TRBV5-5
CASSYSPGTGANVLTF
TGTGCCAGCAGCTATAGCCCAGGAACTGGGGCCAACGTCCTGACTTTC
>TRBJ1-1|TRBD1|.|TRBV6-5
CASSRGQGAVAFF
TGTGCCAGCAGCCGGGGACAGGGGGCTGTAGCTTTCTTT
>TRBJ2-7|TRBD1|.|TRBV30
CAWSGTGGKQYF
TGTGCCTGGAGTGGGACAGGGGGTAAGCAGTACTTC
>TRBJ1-5|.|.|TRBV30
CAWGEGDGQPQHF
TGTGCCTGGGGGGAGGGAGATGGTCAGCCCCAGCATTTT
>TRBJ2-7|.|once|TRBV7-8
CASSFLPTSYEQYF
TGTGCCAGCAGCTTTTTACCTACCTCCTACGAGCAGTACTTC
>TRBJ1-5|.|.|TRBV6-5
CASSYSGLDSQHF
TGTGCCAGCAGTTACTCAGGGCTAGATTCCCAGCATTTT
>TRBJ1-6|.|.|TRBV7-6
CASSLNESPLHF
TGTGCCAGCAGCTTAAACGAATCACCCCTCCACTTT
>TRBJ1-1|.|few|TRBV27
CASSGSGAYTEAFF
TGTGCCAGCAGTGGATCCGGGGCATACACTGAAGCTTTCTTT
>TRBJ1-2|.|few|TRBV6-6
CASSYGGEGYGYTF
TGTGCCAGCAGTTATGGGGGTGAGGGGTATGGCTACACCTTC